This T cell receptor (beta chain) was recorded in a study of shared clonotypes between healthy human individuals. Study at large: Per-donor plates numbered three CD4 naive, three CD4 memory, two CD8 naive and one CD8 memory.

Germline V CDR1 and CDR2: SGHRS, YFSETQ. This CDR3 region has 16 residues. With V trimmed by 4 bases and J by 2 bases, 5 bases remained unmatched. The CD4+ fraction was divided into a CD45RA+ naive subset and a CD45RA-negative memory subset. Generated by immunoSEQ multiplex PCR, the TCRdb table keeps only in-frame clones and is missing some. The sample has 850,000 to 1,200,000 clones, approximately 70% seen once. Remarks on this clone: Its antigen remains unidentified. This sample also contains other DNA sequences that code for the same CDR3.

Regarding the study as a whole: Non-shared clonotypes displayed generation probabilities falling below those of clonotypes present in all four donors.

The receptor was isolated from a man aged 18 to 30 in good health. The genes are TRBV5-1 and TRBJ2-1, with TRBD2 matching 11 bases. The source material was memory CD4+ T cells sorted from blood. Regarding subset: CD45RA-negative fraction. CDR3: CASSLTSGGPYNEQFF. The CDR3 DNA follows: TGCGCCAGCAGCCTCACTAGCGGGGGCCCCTACAATGAGCAGTTCTTC.